This T cell receptor (beta chain) is drawn from a study of shared clonotypes between healthy human individuals (dated by TCRdb to 2020 to 2022). Broadly, across the study: The cohort comprised a couple of women and three men aged 18 to 49 years. Between about 0.9 and 8.9 billion PBMCs per donor were obtained by leukapheresis. Libraries were prepared and TCR repertoires were sequenced by different laboratories using diverse techniques, in order to increase sequencing depth and limit assay-specific biases. To estimate repertoire size and how much clonotypes are shared between individuals, the study performed deep sequencing of blood TCR repertoires from a handful of healthy adults. For each donor, three plates each were used for CD4 naive and CD4 memory, two plates were used for CD8 naive, and one plate was used for CD8 memory.

Using the deep immunoSEQ assay, TCR CDR3 regions were amplified from genomic DNA by multiplex PCR. Genomic DNA extracted from each cell subset was distributed evenly over all wells of several immunoSEQ 96-well plates, and each plate served as one replicate. For sorted subsets, about 0.2 ug genomic DNA, equal to some 28,000 T cell genomes, was loaded into each replicate PCR. Purified libraries were quantified with a Qubit 3.0 fluorometer, sized on a Bioanalyzer 2100, and re-quantified with the KAPA Library Quantification kit. Each immunoSEQ 96-well plate was sequenced on its own single-read 150-cycle Illumina NextSeq 550 flow cell. The study's own analysis went as follows. The immunoSEQ output contained only junctional sequences without quality scores, so filtering could not match that applied to full-length reads. To assign V/J genes and CDR3, sequences were annotated using PyIR, a Python wrapper for IgBLAST v1.9, with IMGT germline references. Reads were filtered out if the reads had weak V/J assignments (E-value above 1e-6), no CDR3, stop codons, out-of-frame junctions, or ambiguous translated residues. V3J clonotypes were defined as sequences sharing the same inferred V gene, J gene, and CDR3 amino acid sequence. To compute the percentage overlap between repertoires, the number of shared unique clonotypes was divided by the size of the smaller repertoire. Richness of each repertoire was evaluated using RTK rarefaction, the Chao1 estimator, and Recon v2.1 estimates of unobserved clonotypes. Generation probabilities for all TCRbeta clonotypes obtained by the gDNA method from a handful of donors were computed using OLGA. TCRdb took this table from immuneACCESS and kept in-frame rearrangements with V and J called. Such tables lack part of the clones; where checked against another copy, unresolved V genes explain under half of the gap, and the rest is unexplained. V and J calls and clone size are copied from that table; D and trimming were computed from the DNA. The sample table holds 400,000 or so clones, of which 90% to 98% were seen once. The biggest ten clones account for about 0.32% of the sample.

The donors were healthy, HIV-negative adults who had no recently reported acute infections or vaccinations. Every donor was a Caucasian adult residing in Nashville, Tennessee, USA. The CD8 memory samples were a combination of magnetically selected CD45RO+ cells and CCR7-negative CD45RA+ effector memory (TemRA) cells. Blood was obtained by leukapheresis, after which PBMCs were separated by Ficoll-Histopaque density gradient centrifugation and cryopreserved in liquid nitrogen vapor phase. Analytical flow cytometry was used to check the purity and quantity of every magnetically sorted T cell population. From each sorted fraction, genomic DNA was isolated and quantified by UV absorbance on a Nanodrop 2000c. For CDR1 and CDR2, the germline V gene lists SQVTM and ANQGSEA. The V end loses 0 bases and the J end loses 8 bases, and a stretch of 3 bases separates them. The CDR3 measures 10 amino acids from cysteine to phenylalanine. Only the CDR3 region is kept as DNA, spanning 30 bases read in frame from base 1.

With regard to this clone: The clone's antigen remains unknown. Qualities for individual bases were not recorded, and no much larger clone is one base off.

Overall results and qualifications from the work: Only blood was sampled, and tissue TCR repertoires likely differ from those in blood. Incomplete sequencing was indicated by rarefaction of sorted-subset datasets, despite the large sequencing depth. Estimated clonotype richness was generally larger for naive than for memory subsets. Compared with non-shared clonotypes, the clonotypes found in all four sorted-subset donors had higher generation probabilities. The genetic and exposure-history diversity represented was limited by the small number of donors. Pairwise subsampling led to the expectation that sequencing depth would affect the degree of clonotype sharing among donors. Sharing across four donors was observed for about 4.8% of naive CD4, over 3% of naive CD8, roughly 2.4% of memory CD4, and approximately 0.41% of memory CD8 clonotypes.

This sequence uses TRBV29-1 and TRBJ2-3; too little of a D gene remains to name it. The sequencing input was memory CD8+ T cells sorted from blood. Explained via the paper, the cell subset or site label denotes: CD45RO+ cells pooled with CCR7-negative TemRA cells. The TCR was taken from a man aged 25 to 45 in good health. The DNA sequence is TGCAGCGTTGAAGACGGTACGCAGTATTTT. Its protein is CSVEDGTQYF.